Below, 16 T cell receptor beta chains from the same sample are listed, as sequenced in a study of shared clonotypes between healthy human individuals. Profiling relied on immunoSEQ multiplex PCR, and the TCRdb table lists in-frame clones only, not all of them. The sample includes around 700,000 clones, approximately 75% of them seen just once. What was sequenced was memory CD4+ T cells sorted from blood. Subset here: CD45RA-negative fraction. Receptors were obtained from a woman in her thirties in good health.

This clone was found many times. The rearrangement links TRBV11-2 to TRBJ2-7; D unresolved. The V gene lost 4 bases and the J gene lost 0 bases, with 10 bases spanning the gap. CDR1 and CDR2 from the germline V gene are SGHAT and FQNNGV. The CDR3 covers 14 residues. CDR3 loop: CASSSRGTSYEQYF. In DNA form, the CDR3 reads TGTGCCAGCAGCTCCCGAGGCACCTCCTACGAGCAGTACTTC.

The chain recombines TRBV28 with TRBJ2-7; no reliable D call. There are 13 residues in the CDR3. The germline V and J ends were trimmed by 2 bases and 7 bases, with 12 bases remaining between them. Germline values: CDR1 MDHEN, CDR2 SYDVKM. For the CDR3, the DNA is TGTGCCAGCAGTTTAAACAGCCCCTGGGAGCAGTACTTC. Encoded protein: CASSLNSPWEQYF.

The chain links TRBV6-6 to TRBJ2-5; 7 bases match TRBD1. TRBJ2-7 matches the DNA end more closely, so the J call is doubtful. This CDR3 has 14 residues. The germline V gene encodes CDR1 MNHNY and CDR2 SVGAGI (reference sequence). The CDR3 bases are TGTGCCAGCAGAAAATCAGGGGGCTCCTACGAGCAGTACTTC. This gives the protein CASRKSGGSYEQYF.

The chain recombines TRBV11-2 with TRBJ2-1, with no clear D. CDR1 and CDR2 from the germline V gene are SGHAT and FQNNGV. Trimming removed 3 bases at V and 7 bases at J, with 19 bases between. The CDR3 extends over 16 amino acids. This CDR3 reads CASSFPLVDMGNEQFF. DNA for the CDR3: TGTGCCAGCAGCTTTCCTCTCGTCGATATGGGGAATGAGCAGTTCTTC.

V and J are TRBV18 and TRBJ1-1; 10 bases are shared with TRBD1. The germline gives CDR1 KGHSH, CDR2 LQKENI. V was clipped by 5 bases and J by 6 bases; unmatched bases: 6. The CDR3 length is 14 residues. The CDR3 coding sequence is TGTGCCAGCTCAAGGGACAGGGGTTTGTCTGAAGCTTTCTTT. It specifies CASSRDRGLSEAFF.

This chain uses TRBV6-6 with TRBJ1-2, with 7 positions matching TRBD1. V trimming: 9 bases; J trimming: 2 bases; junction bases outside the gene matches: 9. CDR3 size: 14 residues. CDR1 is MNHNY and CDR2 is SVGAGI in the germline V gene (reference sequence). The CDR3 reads CASGPGQRNYGYTF. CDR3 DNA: TGTGCCAGTGGTCCGGGACAGCGAAACTATGGCTACACCTTC.

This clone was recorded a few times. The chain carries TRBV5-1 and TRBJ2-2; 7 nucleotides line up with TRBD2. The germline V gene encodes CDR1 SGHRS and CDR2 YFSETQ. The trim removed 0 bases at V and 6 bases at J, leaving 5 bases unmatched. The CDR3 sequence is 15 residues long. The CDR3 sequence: CASSLVVAGAGELFF. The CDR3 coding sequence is TGCGCCAGCAGCTTGGTGGTGGCGGGAGCCGGGGAGCTGTTTTTT.

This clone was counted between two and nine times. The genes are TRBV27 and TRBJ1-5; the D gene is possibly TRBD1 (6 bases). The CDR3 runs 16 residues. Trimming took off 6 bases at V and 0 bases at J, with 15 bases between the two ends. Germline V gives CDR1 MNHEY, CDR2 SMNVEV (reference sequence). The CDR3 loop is CASSPAGDDSNQPQHF. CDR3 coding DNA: TGTGCCAGCAGCCCAGCAGGGGATGATAGCAATCAGCCCCAGCATTTT.

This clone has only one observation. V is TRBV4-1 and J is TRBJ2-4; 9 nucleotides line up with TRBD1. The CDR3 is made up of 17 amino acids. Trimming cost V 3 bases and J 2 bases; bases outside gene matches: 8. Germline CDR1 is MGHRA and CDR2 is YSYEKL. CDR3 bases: TGCGCCAGCAGCCAGGGGGGACAGGGAGGGTCCAAAAACATTCAGTACTTC. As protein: CASSQGGQGGSKNIQYF.

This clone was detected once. CDR3 region: CASSGGTGETYGYTF. The CDR3, as DNA: TGTGCCAGCAGCGGAGGGACAGGGGAAACCTATGGCTACACCTTC. J is TRBJ1-2 and V is TRBV7-2; 10 bases line up with TRBD1. Germline V gene data show CDR1 as SGHTA and CDR2 as FQGNSA. V trimming: 5 bases; J trimming: 4 bases; junction bases outside the gene matches: 7. This CDR3 contains 15 residues.

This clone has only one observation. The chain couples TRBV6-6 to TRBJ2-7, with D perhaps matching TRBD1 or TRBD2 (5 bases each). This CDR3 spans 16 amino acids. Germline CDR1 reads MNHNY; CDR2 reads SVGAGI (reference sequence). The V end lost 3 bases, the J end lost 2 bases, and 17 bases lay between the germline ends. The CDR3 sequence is CASSYRPGTVTYEQYF. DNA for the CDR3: TGTGCCAGCAGTTATCGCCCCGGGACGGTGACCTACGAGCAGTACTTC.

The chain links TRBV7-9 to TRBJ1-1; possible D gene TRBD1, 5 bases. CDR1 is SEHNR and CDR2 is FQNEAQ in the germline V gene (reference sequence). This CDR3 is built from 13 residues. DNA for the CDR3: TGTGCAGGGGTACGGACTGCCAACACTGAAGCTTTCTTT. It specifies CAGVRTANTEAFF. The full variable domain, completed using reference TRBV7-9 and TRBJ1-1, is DTGVSQNPRHKITKRGQNVTFRCDPISEHNRLYWYRQTLGQGPEFLTYFQNEAQLEKSRLLSDRFSAERPKGSFSTLEIQRTEQGDSAMYLCAGVRTANTEAFFGQGTRLTVV.

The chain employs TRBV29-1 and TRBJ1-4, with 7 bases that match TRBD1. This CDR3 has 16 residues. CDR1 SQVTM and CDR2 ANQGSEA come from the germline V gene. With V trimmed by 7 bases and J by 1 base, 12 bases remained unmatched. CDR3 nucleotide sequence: TGCAGCGCCTCGGGACAGTCCTTTGGAACTAATGAAAAACTGTTTTTT. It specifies CSASGQSFGTNEKLFF.

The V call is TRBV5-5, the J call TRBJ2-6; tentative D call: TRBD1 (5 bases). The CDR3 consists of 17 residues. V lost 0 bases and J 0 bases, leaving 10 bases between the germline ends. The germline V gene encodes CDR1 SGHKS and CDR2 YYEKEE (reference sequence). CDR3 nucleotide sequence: TGTGCCAGCAGCTTGGCCCAGACAGTCTCTGGGGCCAACGTCCTGACTTTC. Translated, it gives CASSLAQTVSGANVLTF. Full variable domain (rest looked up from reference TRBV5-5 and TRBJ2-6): DAGVTQSPTHLIKTRGQQVTLRCSPISGHKSVSWYQQVLGQGPQFIFQYYEKEERGRGNFPDRFSARQFPNYSSELNVNALLLGDSALYLCASSLAQTVSGANVLTFGAGSRLTVL.

CDR3: CASSKSTSGRWSKNIQYF. DNA of the CDR3: TGTGCCAGTAGTAAGTCAACTAGCGGGAGGTGGTCCAAAAACATTCAGTACTTC. V gene TRBV19 combines with J gene TRBJ2-4, with 12 bases lining up with TRBD2. The germline CDR1 and CDR2 sequences are LNHDA and SQIVND (reference sequence). With 4 bases clipped from V and 2 bases from J, the junction kept 9 bases outside the gene matches. This CDR3 contains 18 residues.

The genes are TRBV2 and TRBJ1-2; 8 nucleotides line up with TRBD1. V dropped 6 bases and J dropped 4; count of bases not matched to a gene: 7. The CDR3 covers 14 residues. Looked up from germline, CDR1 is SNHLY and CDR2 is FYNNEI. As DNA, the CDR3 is TGTGCCAGCAGCGGCCAGGGGGCCGTCTATGGCTACACCTTC. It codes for CASSGQGAVYGYTF.